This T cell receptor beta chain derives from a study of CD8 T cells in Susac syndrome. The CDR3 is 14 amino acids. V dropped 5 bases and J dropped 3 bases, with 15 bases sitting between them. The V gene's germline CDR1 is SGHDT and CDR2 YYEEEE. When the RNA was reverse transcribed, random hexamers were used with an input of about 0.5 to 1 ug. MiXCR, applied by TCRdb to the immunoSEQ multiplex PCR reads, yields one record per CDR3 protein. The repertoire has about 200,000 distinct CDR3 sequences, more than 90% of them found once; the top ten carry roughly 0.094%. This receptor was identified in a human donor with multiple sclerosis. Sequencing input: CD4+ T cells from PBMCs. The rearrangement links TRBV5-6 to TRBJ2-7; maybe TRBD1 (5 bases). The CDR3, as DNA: TGTGCCAGCAGGAAACAGGCCTCTTTCTACGAGCAGTACTTC. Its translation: CASRKQASFYEQYF.